The 9 T cell receptor beta chains below were found in one sample sequenced in a study of T cell responses to AZD1222 COVID-19 vaccine. Sequenced by immunoSEQ multiplex PCR; TCRdb stores in-frame clones only, minus some. The data contain 85,000 or so clones, approximately 90% of them singletons. Material: peripheral blood, obtained 28 days after the second AZD1222 dose. Receptors were obtained from an adult who received the AZD1222 COVID-19 vaccine.

This clone was observed once. The chain has TRBV7-2 and TRBJ1-5; tentatively, D is TRBD1 (5 bases). V was pared by 3 bases and J by 2 bases, with 11 bases between. The CDR3 is made up of 15 amino acids. Germline V lookup: CDR1 SGHTA, CDR2 FQGNSA. In nucleotides, the CDR3 is TGTGCCAGCAGCTTGACCAGGGACCGCAATCAGCCCCAGCATTTT. Translation gives CASSLTRDRNQPQHF.

This chain uses TRBV9 with TRBJ1-1; D gene ambiguous. The CDR3 extends over 16 amino acids. Trimming took 6 bases from V and 4 from J, leaving 22 bases between them. Germline V lookup: CDR1 SGDLS, CDR2 YYNGEE. In DNA, the CDR3 is TGTGCCAGCACTAGTTCAAGTTTGGAGGGTGCCACTGAAGCTTTCTTT. The encoded protein is CASTSSSLEGATEAFF.

Details on this clone: Other DNA sequences in the same sample also yield this CDR3. J is TRBJ1-4 and V is TRBV5-1, with 9 bases fitting TRBD1. Per germline, CDR1 SGHRS and CDR2 YFSETQ. The junction had 6 bases not matched to a gene; V was cut back by 5 bases and J by 7 bases. The CDR3 covers 14 residues. The CDR3: CASSLQGAGEKLFF. The CDR3 coding sequence is TGCGCCAGCAGTTTACAGGGGGCTGGTGAAAAACTGTTTTTT.

This chain connects TRBV6-6 to TRBJ1-6; TRBD1 matches at 9 bases. The germline CDR1 and CDR2 sequences are MNHNY and SVGAGI (reference sequence). Trimming cost V 3 bases and J 7 bases; bases outside gene matches: 7. The CDR3 is 16 amino acids. The CDR3: CASSYSPGQGNSPLHF. The DNA for the CDR3 is TGTGCCAGCAGTTATTCTCCGGGACAGGGCAATTCACCCCTCCACTTT.

The chain joins TRBV12-3 or TRBV12-4 to TRBJ1-1; 7 nucleotides agree with TRBD1. V was pared by 6 bases and J by 0 bases, with 1 base of the junction left unmatched. CDR3 size: 13 residues. The CDR3 loop reads CASRGQMNTEAFF. The CDR3 DNA reads TGTGCCAGCAGGGGACAGATGAACACTGAAGCTTTCTTT.

The chain carries TRBV6-1 and TRBJ2-7; 7 bases align to TRBD2. This CDR3 contains 14 residues. The V gene's germline CDR1 is MNHNS and CDR2 SASEGT. Trimming cost V 3 bases and J 8 bases; bases outside gene matches: 10. The CDR3 loop reads CASSDTGGPTKQYF. Written as DNA, the CDR3 is TGTGCCAGCAGTGACACGGGGGGACCTACGAAGCAGTACTTC.

The chain joins TRBV9 to TRBJ2-5; D is ambiguous. The CDR3 length is 13 residues. The germline V gene encodes CDR1 SGDLS and CDR2 YYNGEE. Trimming removed 4 bases from V and 2 bases from J, with 9 bases in between. The CDR3 nucleotides read TGTGCCAGCAGCCCCCGCCTACAAGAGACCCAGTACTTC. This translates into CASSPRLQETQYF.

In its sample, this clone was seen many times. CDR3 nucleotides: TGCGCCAGCAGCCAAGATCGGCGGGGGACGGGGACTGAAGCTTTCTTT. Encoded protein: CASSQDRRGTGTEAFF. V gene TRBV4-1 combines with J gene TRBJ1-1; the D gene is possibly TRBD1 (5 bases). The CDR3 has 16 residues. Trimming took off 0 bases at V and 5 bases at J, with 16 bases between the two ends. Germline V gene sequence: CDR1 MGHRA, CDR2 YSYEKL.

This clone appeared a few times. V and J are TRBV10-3 and TRBJ1-3, with D tentatively TRBD1 (6 bases). V lost 4 bases and J 0 bases, leaving 13 bases between the germline ends. Germline CDR1 and CDR2: ENHRY and SYGVKD. CDR3 length equals 16 residues. The chain's CDR3 is CAISAGRGGSGNTIYF. CDR3 bases: TGTGCCATCAGTGCGGGTAGGGGGGGCTCTGGAAACACCATATATTTT.